This T cell receptor beta chain derives from a study of molecular identifiers for immune sequencing clone quantification. The CDR3 is 14 amino acids. V gave up 5 bases and J gave up 0 bases, with 8 bases separating them. Germline CDR1 is SEHNR and CDR2 is FQNEAQ (reference sequence). TCRdb re-analysed the PCR reads in MiXCR, keeping a single row per CDR3 protein. The table has under 600,000 distinct CDR3 sequences, 20% to 25% seen once. The CD8+CD4-CCR7+CD45RA+ phenotype defined the sorted naive CD8 T cells. Study-wide findings and caveats: Clones of above 20 RNA copies carried over 99% of effector molecules; in naive cells they carried under 1%. Underestimated sizes of highly expanded clones could result from identical TCR molecules that share a barcode.

This clonotype showed up just a few times. The antigen is undetermined. The source is a human donor in good health. Some libraries in this study had Jurkat cell RNA spiked in. The rearrangement uses TRBV7-9 and TRBJ1-3; D is ambiguous. The sequencing sample was made of naive CD8+ T cells from blood, with Jurkat cell RNA spiked in. Documented subset: FACS-sorted CD8+CD4-CCR7+CD45RA+ naive T cells. CDR3 residues: CASSEEFSGNTIYF. CDR3 DNA sequence: TGTGCCAGCAGCGAGGAATTCTCTGGAAACACCATATATTTT.